Listed below are T cell receptor beta chains from one sample, sequenced in a study of T cell repertoires in cytomegalovirus infection. For these receptors, no antigen is known. TCRdb recomputed calls from the reads with MiXCR, one row per CDR3 protein. There are approximately 590,000 distinct CDR3 sequences in the sample; approximately 40% occur only once, and about 48% lies in the top ten. Specimen: cultured PBMCs, collected from culture after CMV antigen stimulation. These receptors came from a human donor in good health (CMV status not recorded). Some clones in this sample may be carry-over from other donors' samples. Each CDR3 is given with its conserved first and last residue. A D gene is named only where the DNA matches it firmly. Only some rows state a clone size, as once, few, many or a class for expanded clones.

D gene: NA; V gene: TRBV12-3/TRBV12-4; J gene: TRBJ2-7; clone size: NA; CDR3 protein: CASSLFRTDF; CDR3 DNA: TGTGCCAGCAGTTTATTTAGAACGGACTTC
D gene: NA; V gene: TRBV5-6; J gene: TRBJ2-5; clone size: NA; CDR3 protein: CASSFGRPAIETQYF; CDR3 DNA: TGTGCCAGCAGCTTCGGTCGCCCGGCGATAGAGACCCAGTACTTC
D gene: TRBD1; V gene: TRBV6-6; J gene: TRBJ1-4; clone size: NA; CDR3 protein: CASRGQGAGLFF; CDR3 DNA: TGTGCCAGCAGGGGACAGGGCGCCGGACTGTTTTTT
D gene: NA; V gene: TRBV7-2; J gene: TRBJ1-2; clone size: few; CDR3 protein: CASSSSTNSYGYTF; CDR3 DNA: TGTGCCAGCAGCTCCTCGACCAACTCCTATGGCTACACCTTC
D gene: TRBD2; V gene: TRBV7-2; J gene: TRBJ2-1; clone size: many; CDR3 protein: CASSLRRLAGREQFF; CDR3 DNA: TGTGCCAGCAGCTTACGCAGACTAGCGGGTCGTGAGCAGTTCTTC
D gene: NA; V gene: TRBV12-3/TRBV12-4; J gene: TRBJ1-4; clone size: many; CDR3 protein: CASSLGSTNEKLFF; CDR3 DNA: TGTGCCAGCAGCTTAGGATCAACTAATGAAAAACTGTTTTTT
D gene: NA; V gene: TRBV19; J gene: TRBJ1-2; clone size: once; CDR3 protein: CASTQRASEDPNYGYTF; CDR3 DNA: TGTGCCAGTACCCAACGGGCCTCTGAAGACCCTAACTATGGCTACACCTTC
D gene: NA; V gene: TRBV10-3; J gene: TRBJ2-2; clone size: NA; CDR3 protein: CAIKGTGELFF; CDR3 DNA: TGTGCCATCAAAGGCACCGGGGAGCTGTTTTTT
D gene: TRBD1; V gene: TRBV7-2; J gene: TRBJ1-2; clone size: many; CDR3 protein: CATLVYRGPDYGYTF; CDR3 DNA: TGTGCCACCCTCGTCTACAGGGGGCCTGACTATGGCTACACCTTC
D gene: TRBD1; V gene: TRBV5-1; J gene: TRBJ2-1; clone size: few; CDR3 protein: CASSTGTGGLSYNEQFF; CDR3 DNA: TGCGCCAGCAGCACCGGGACAGGTGGGTTATCCTACAATGAGCAGTTCTTC
D gene: NA; V gene: TRBV5-4; J gene: TRBJ2-2; clone size: NA; CDR3 protein: CASRTGTGELFF; CDR3 DNA: TGTGCCAGCAGAACAGGGACCGGGGAGCTGTTTTTT
D gene: TRBD1; V gene: TRBV11-1; J gene: TRBJ2-1; clone size: NA; CDR3 protein: CASSFDRGFHNEQFF; CDR3 DNA: TGTGCCAGCAGCTTTGACAGGGGTTTCCACAATGAGCAGTTCTTC
D gene: TRBD2; V gene: TRBV11-3; J gene: TRBJ2-2; clone size: NA; CDR3 protein: CASSLDKWGLASTGELFF; CDR3 DNA: TGTGCCAGCAGCTTAGATAAATGGGGACTAGCCTCCACCGGGGAGCTGTTTTTT
D gene: NA; V gene: TRBV7-6; J gene: TRBJ1-1; clone size: NA; CDR3 protein: CASSLGPGASTEAFF; CDR3 DNA: TGTGCCAGCAGCTTAGGACCGGGGGCTAGTACTGAAGCTTTCTTT
D gene: TRBD1; V gene: TRBV5-1; J gene: TRBJ1-1; clone size: few; CDR3 protein: CASSRGTGENTEAFF; CDR3 DNA: TGCGCCAGCAGCCGAGGGACAGGAGAGAACACTGAAGCTTTCTTT
D gene: TRBD2; V gene: TRBV6-2/TRBV6-3; J gene: TRBJ2-5; clone size: NA; CDR3 protein: CASSYFWTSGERGLQETQYF; CDR3 DNA: TGTGCCAGCAGTTATTTTTGGACTAGCGGGGAGAGAGGCCTCCAAGAGACCCAGTACTTC
D gene: NA; V gene: TRBV19; J gene: TRBJ2-1; clone size: NA; CDR3 protein: CASSRGPRLVYNEQFF; CDR3 DNA: TGTGCCAGTAGCCGCGGCCCCCGACTAGTCTACAATGAGCAGTTCTTC
D gene: NA; V gene: TRBV28; J gene: TRBJ1-4; clone size: NA; CDR3 protein: CASRGGGGSEKLFF; CDR3 DNA: TGTGCCAGCAGGGGGGGAGGCGGATCTGAAAAACTGTTTTTT
D gene: NA; V gene: TRBV12-3/TRBV12-4; J gene: TRBJ1-1; clone size: NA; CDR3 protein: CASSKNPFADENTEAFF; CDR3 DNA: TGTGCCAGCAGCAAAAATCCCTTCGCGGACGAGAACACTGAAGCTTTCTTT
D gene: NA; V gene: TRBV24-1; J gene: TRBJ2-3; clone size: NA; CDR3 protein: CATSDLENTDTQYF; CDR3 DNA: TGTGCCACCAGTGATTTAGAAAACACAGATACGCAGTATTTT
D gene: NA; V gene: TRBV2; J gene: TRBJ2-1; clone size: once; CDR3 protein: CASTGSGDFKQFF; CDR3 DNA: TGTGCCAGCACTGGTTCCGGTGATTTTAAGCAGTTCTTC
D gene: TRBD2; V gene: TRBV11-2; J gene: TRBJ2-7; clone size: few; CDR3 protein: CASSPGLAGAGEQYF; CDR3 DNA: TGTGCCAGCAGCCCGGGACTAGCGGGAGCTGGGGAGCAGTACTTC
D gene: NA; V gene: TRBV5-6; J gene: TRBJ1-2; clone size: NA; CDR3 protein: CASSLSPDYGYTF; CDR3 DNA: TGTGCCAGCAGCTTGTCACCCGACTATGGCTACACCTTC
D gene: TRBD2; V gene: TRBV27; J gene: TRBJ2-2; clone size: NA; CDR3 protein: CASSPGRTSGGTGELFF; CDR3 DNA: TGTGCCAGCAGCCCCGGGCGGACTAGCGGGGGCACCGGGGAGCTGTTTTTT
D gene: NA; V gene: TRBV7-9; J gene: TRBJ2-4; clone size: NA; CDR3 protein: CASSLGRSLAINIQYF; CDR3 DNA: TGTGCCAGCAGCTTAGGCAGATCACTAGCCATAAACATTCAGTACTTC
D gene: NA; V gene: TRBV18; J gene: TRBJ2-1; clone size: NA; CDR3 protein: CASSPGRSNNEQFF; CDR3 DNA: TGTGCCAGCTCACCGGGGAGGAGCAACAATGAGCAGTTCTTC
D gene: NA; V gene: TRBV7-8; J gene: TRBJ2-2; clone size: few; CDR3 protein: CASSLVRDSYTGELFF; CDR3 DNA: TGTGCCAGCAGCTTAGTTCGGGACTCCTACACCGGGGAGCTGTTTTTT
D gene: NA; V gene: TRBV11-2; J gene: TRBJ1-2; clone size: NA; CDR3 protein: CASSRGRTVANYGYTF; CDR3 DNA: TGTGCCAGCAGCAGAGGAAGGACAGTTGCTAACTATGGCTACACCTTC
D gene: TRBD1; V gene: TRBV12-3/TRBV12-4; J gene: TRBJ1-3; clone size: NA; CDR3 protein: CASSSAGQGGNTIYF; CDR3 DNA: TGTGCCAGCAGTTCGGCGGGACAGGGTGGAAACACCATATATTTT
D gene: NA; V gene: TRBV7-2; J gene: TRBJ1-5; clone size: few; CDR3 protein: CASSRQENQPQHF; CDR3 DNA: TGTGCCAGCAGCCGACAGGAGAATCAGCCCCAGCATTTT
D gene: TRBD1; V gene: TRBV28; J gene: TRBJ2-7; clone size: few; CDR3 protein: CASSTGTGPGPF; CDR3 DNA: TGTGCCAGCAGTACCGGGACAGGCCCAGGGCCCTTC
D gene: TRBD2; V gene: TRBV4-2; J gene: TRBJ2-7; clone size: NA; CDR3 protein: CASSQDLVSGTSYEQYF; CDR3 DNA: TGTGCCAGCAGCCAAGATCTAGTTAGCGGGACGTCCTACGAGCAGTACTTC
D gene: NA; V gene: TRBV7-2; J gene: TRBJ2-2; clone size: many; CDR3 protein: CASSLNYVGELFF; CDR3 DNA: TGTGCCAGCAGCTTAAACTACGTGGGGGAGCTGTTTTTT
D gene: NA; V gene: TRBV2; J gene: TRBJ2-5; clone size: NA; CDR3 protein: CASTGIRTEETQYF; CDR3 DNA: TGTGCCAGCACCGGCATCCGAACTGAGGAGACCCAGTACTTC
D gene: NA; V gene: TRBV2; J gene: TRBJ2-3; clone size: few; CDR3 protein: CASSEAGRDGDTQYF; CDR3 DNA: TGTGCCAGCAGTGAAGCGGGGCGGGACGGGGATACGCAGTATTTT
D gene: TRBD1; V gene: TRBV6-5; J gene: TRBJ1-2; clone size: NA; CDR3 protein: CASSYSRQGRDPWGYTF; CDR3 DNA: TGTGCCAGCAGTTACTCAAGACAGGGAAGGGATCCTTGGGGCTACACCTTC
D gene: TRBD2; V gene: TRBV4-3; J gene: TRBJ2-3; clone size: NA; CDR3 protein: CASSPLLAGPWGHTDTQYF; CDR3 DNA: TGCGCCAGCAGCCCCTTACTAGCGGGGCCCTGGGGGCACACAGATACGCAGTATTTT
D gene: NA; V gene: TRBV27; J gene: TRBJ2-6; clone size: NA; CDR3 protein: CASSLVPLDSGANVLTF; CDR3 DNA: TGTGCCAGCAGTTTAGTCCCACTAGACTCTGGGGCCAACGTCCTGACTTTC
D gene: NA; V gene: TRBV20-1; J gene: TRBJ1-1; clone size: NA; CDR3 protein: CSTPGDNTEAFF; CDR3 DNA: TGCAGCACTCCGGGGGACAACACTGAAGCTTTCTTT
D gene: TRBD2; V gene: TRBV7-6; J gene: TRBJ2-3; clone size: NA; CDR3 protein: CASSLDLAGSYTDTQYF; CDR3 DNA: TGTGCCAGCAGCTTAGATCTAGCGGGGTCCTACACAGATACGCAGTATTTT
D gene: TRBD1; V gene: TRBV7-8; J gene: TRBJ1-3; clone size: NA; CDR3 protein: CASSWGQGKSGNTIYF; CDR3 DNA: TGTGCCAGCAGCTGGGGACAGGGCAAATCTGGAAACACCATATATTTT
D gene: TRBD1; V gene: TRBV4-1; J gene: TRBJ1-1; clone size: NA; CDR3 protein: CASSQDHRQGSTEAFF; CDR3 DNA: TGCGCCAGCAGCCAAGACCACCGACAGGGAAGCACTGAAGCTTTCTTT
D gene: TRBD1; V gene: TRBV6-5; J gene: TRBJ1-6; clone size: many; CDR3 protein: CAIRTGSSYNSPLHF; CDR3 DNA: TGTGCCATCCGGACAGGGAGCTCCTATAATTCACCCCTCCACTTT
D gene: TRBD2; V gene: TRBV4-3; J gene: TRBJ2-1; clone size: few; CDR3 protein: CASSQGGLAVSGEQFF; CDR3 DNA: TGCGCCAGCAGCCAAGGAGGGCTAGCGGTGTCTGGTGAGCAGTTCTTC
D gene: NA; V gene: TRBV7-2; J gene: TRBJ1-1; clone size: many; CDR3 protein: CASSNSMNTEAFF; CDR3 DNA: TGTGCCAGCAGTAACAGCATGAACACTGAAGCTTTCTTT
D gene: TRBD2; V gene: TRBV7-6; J gene: TRBJ2-7; clone size: few; CDR3 protein: CASSSGLGGDEQYF; CDR3 DNA: TGTGCCAGCAGCTCCGGACTAGGAGGGGACGAGCAGTACTTC
D gene: NA; V gene: TRBV7-2; J gene: TRBJ1-6; clone size: few; CDR3 protein: CASEAGNNSPLHF; CDR3 DNA: TGTGCCAGCGAAGCAGGGAATAATTCACCCCTCCACTTT
D gene: NA; V gene: TRBV10-3; J gene: TRBJ2-1; clone size: NA; CDR3 protein: CAISSSRDNEQFF; CDR3 DNA: TGTGCCATCAGTTCGTCCAGAGACAATGAGCAGTTCTTC
D gene: TRBD2; V gene: TRBV20-1; J gene: TRBJ2-2; clone size: NA; CDR3 protein: CSGAGGPGTGELFF; CDR3 DNA: TGCAGTGGAGCGGGAGGGCCGGGCACCGGGGAGCTGTTTTTT
D gene: TRBD2; V gene: TRBV12-3/TRBV12-4; J gene: TRBJ2-3; clone size: few; CDR3 protein: CASSAGTSGRTDTQYF; CDR3 DNA: TGTGCCAGCAGCGCCGGGACTAGCGGTCGCACAGATACGCAGTATTTT
D gene: NA; V gene: TRBV6-2/TRBV6-3; J gene: TRBJ2-3; clone size: few; CDR3 protein: CASSRPGDTQYF; CDR3 DNA: TGTGCCAGCAGTAGACCAGGGGATACGCAGTATTTT